The 9 T cell receptor beta chains reported below all come from one sample, sequenced in a study of T cell changes during pregnancy in multiple sclerosis. Sequencing used immunoSEQ multiplex PCR; TCRdb keeps in-frame clones, though not all of them. The repertoire consists of about 50,000 clones, with roughly 93% occurring once and the leading ten covering more than 4%. The material was CD8+ T cells from peripheral blood mononuclear cells, obtained in the first trimester of pregnancy. The receptors come from a female donor with multiple sclerosis, enrolled in a pregnancy study.

This chain connects TRBV4-2 to TRBJ1-2; TRBD1 is a possible D gene (6 bases). V was pared by 7 bases and J by 4 bases, with 28 bases between. There are 18 residues in the CDR3. In germline, CDR1 is LGHNA, CDR2 YNFKEQ. This chain's CDR3 is CASNNVDFWGRSIYGYTF. As DNA, the CDR3 is TGTGCCAGCAACAACGTCGACTTTTGGGGGCGAAGTATCTATGGCTACACCTTC.

The rearrangement joins TRBV12-5 to TRBJ1-1; TRBD1 is a possible D gene (5 bases). Germline V lookup: CDR1 LGHNT, CDR2 FRNRAP. This CDR3 is built from 14 residues. The V end lost 2 bases, the J end lost 3 bases, and 10 bases lay between the germline ends. The DNA for the CDR3 is TGTGCTAGTGGTTTGCTCGGGGGACACACTGAAGCTTTCTTT. Its translation: CASGLLGGHTEAFF.

The CDR3 protein is CASRPGQPRFGTEAFF. In nucleotides, the CDR3 is TGTGCCAGCAGGCCTGGACAGCCCCGTTTCGGCACTGAAGCTTTCTTT. The chain has TRBV28 and TRBJ1-1, with D tentatively TRBD1 (6 bases). The CDR3 runs to 16 residues. V was clipped by 6 bases and J by 4 bases, with 21 bases between them. CDR1 MDHEN and CDR2 SYDVKM come from the germline V gene.

The chain has TRBV19 and TRBJ2-7; a possible D gene is TRBD2 (6 bases). Germline lookup yields CDR1 LNHDA and CDR2 SQIVND (reference sequence). Trimming removed 10 bases at V and 1 base at J, with 17 bases between. The CDR3 has 14 amino acids. CDR3 protein: CATHPGRGSYEQYF. CDR3 DNA: TGTGCCACTCATCCAGGGCGGGGTTCCTACGAGCAGTACTTC.

This chain connects TRBV27 to TRBJ2-1, with a tentative D call TRBD1 (6 bases). V lost 0 bases and J 1 base, leaving 13 bases between the germline ends. CDR1 MNHEY and CDR2 SMNVEV come from the germline V gene (reference sequence). This CDR3 has 17 amino acids. The CDR3, as DNA: TGTGCCAGCAGTTTATCGATAGGGACACTGTCCTACAATGAGCAGTTCTTC. Translated, it gives CASSLSIGTLSYNEQFF.

The chain uses TRBV6-4 and TRBJ2-3, with D maybe TRBD1 (5 bases). The CDR3 covers 14 residues. Trimming left V 0 bases short and J 4 bases short, with 8 bases between. Looked up from germline, CDR1 is MRHNA and CDR2 is SNTAGT. CDR3 loop: CASSDSGAADTQYF. The CDR3 bases are TGTGCCAGCAGTGACTCTGGGGCGGCAGATACGCAGTATTTT.

The V gene is TRBV12-5, the J gene TRBJ2-1; perhaps TRBD2 as D (6 bases). Germline V gene data show CDR1 as LGHNT and CDR2 as FRNRAP. The CDR3 spans 18 residues. Trimming pared 3 bases from V and 4 bases from J, leaving 22 bases between. For the CDR3, the DNA is TGTGCTAGTGGTTTAATAGGTGCCGGGACTTATATTTACAATGAGCAGTTCTTC. Translation: CASGLIGAGTYIYNEQFF. The whole variable domain, remainder taken from reference TRBV12-5 and TRBJ2-1, is DARVTQTPRHKVTEMGQEVTMRCQPILGHNTVFWYRQTMMQGLELLAYFRNRAPLDDSGMPKDRFSAEMPDATLATLKIQPSEPRDSAVYFCASGLIGAGTYIYNEQFFGPGTRLTVL.

The rearrangement uses TRBV9 and TRBJ2-7; 10 nucleotides line up with TRBD1. V lost 4 bases, J lost 7 bases, and 8 bases stayed unmatched. This CDR3 comprises 14 residues. Per the germline V gene, CDR1 is SGDLS and CDR2 is YYNGEE. The CDR3 spells CASSPSTGGREQYF. CDR3 DNA: TGTGCCAGCAGCCCCTCGACAGGGGGCCGGGAGCAGTACTTC.

V usage is TRBV5-4 and J usage is TRBJ1-4, with TRBD1 identical over 7 bases. CDR1 and CDR2 (germline): SGHNT, YYREEE (reference sequence). The CDR3 has 15 residues. Trimming removed 5 bases from V and 2 bases from J; junction bases left unmatched: 6. CDR3 nucleotides: TGTGCCAGCAGTTATACAGGGGCCACTAATGAAAAACTGTTTTTT. Protein product: CASSYTGATNEKLFF.